The next 16 T cell receptor beta chains were all read from a single sample in a study of T-cell reconstitution after alpha-beta-depleted transplantation in children (dated by TCRdb to 2015 to 2016). Preparation of the library involved PCR. For sequencing, an Illumina HiSeq 2500 was employed. TCR library preparation used molecular barcoding, with unique molecular identifiers applied to normalize quantification of the TCRbeta repertoire. In TCRdb, the public reads were trimmed at Q25 with fastp and aligned with MiXCR, with productive beta chains retained. CDR3 protein sequences are deduplicated, and each keeps its most common genes and DNA. The table for this sample lists about 280,000 distinct CDR3 sequences; roughly 10% of them were counted only once. The ten largest account for 23% of the sample. This specimen's treatment or condition label, interpreted: allogeneic hematopoietic cell transplantation with graft depleted of TCRalphabeta T cells and CD19 B cells.

This specimen was peripheral blood, taken 180 days after TCRalphabeta/CD19-depleted stem cell transplant. These TCRs come from a male patient aged 2-15 years who had a stem cell transplant for chronic granulomatous disease, so the T cells may come from the graft donor.

This clonotype occurred many times. This chain connects TRBV7-2 to TRBJ2-1; TRBD2 matches 11 bases. With 5 bases clipped from V and 8 bases from J, the junction kept 8 bases outside the gene matches. Germline V lookup: CDR1 SGHTA, CDR2 FQGNSA. The CDR3 has 15 residues. The CDR3 reads CASSAGLAVMYEQFF. CDR3 nucleotides: TGTGCCAGCAGCGCGGGACTAGCGGTCATGTATGAGCAGTTCTTC.

This clonotype was observed at least ten times. The chain couples TRBV7-2 to TRBJ2-3; no clear D. The V gene's germline CDR1 is SGHTA and CDR2 FQGNSA. The ends were cut back, 5 bases at V and 6 bases at J, with 12 bases in the middle. The CDR3 has 13 residues. The chain's CDR3 is CASSPSSLDTQYF. CDR3 DNA: TGTGCCAGCAGCCCCAGCAGCCTGGATACGCAGTATTTT.

On this clonotype itself: This may be a read error: a much more frequent sequence differs by one nucleotide. The CDR3 DNA reads TGTGCCAGCAGCCAGTGGGGCGGGGAGCCGTTTTTT. Translating it yields CASSQWGGEPFF. V usage is TRBV3-1 and J usage is TRBJ2-2, with D possibly matching TRBD2 (6 bases). CDR1 LGHDT and CDR2 YNNKEL come from the germline V gene (reference sequence). The CDR3 consists of 12 residues.

The V and J genes are TRBV6-2 or TRBV6-3 and TRBJ2-7; D uncertain. In germline, CDR1 is MNHEY, CDR2 SVGEGT. There are 16 residues in the CDR3. V lost 10 bases and J 3 bases, leaving 25 bases between the germline ends. The CDR3 DNA is TGTGCCACGACCCGATGGTTTTCTAACAGCGACTACGAGCAGTACTTC. Encoded protein: CATTRWFSNSDYEQYF.

This clonotype was observed at least ten times. The chain combines TRBV12-3 or TRBV12-4 with TRBJ2-2; 7 positions agree with TRBD2. CDR3 size: 15 residues. V lost 2 bases to trimming and J lost 6 bases; unmatched junction nucleotides: 6. The CDR3 is CASSLFAGVPGELFF. The CDR3 DNA sequence: TGTGCCAGCAGTTTATTTGCGGGAGTCCCCGGGGAGCTGTTTTTT.

This clonotype was recorded many times. This rearrangement joins TRBV11-2 to TRBJ2-2; TRBD2 matches at 7 bases. The CDR3 length is 16 residues. V was pared by 1 base and J by 7 bases, with 9 bases of the junction left unmatched. Germline values: CDR1 SGHAT, CDR2 FQNNGV. The DNA of the CDR3 is TGTGCCAGCAGCTTAGGGTGGTCCGGGAGGAGCGGGGAGCTGTTTTTT. This gives the protein CASSLGWSGRSGELFF.

This clonotype was counted at least ten times. The V gene is TRBV7-2, the J gene TRBJ2-2, with 7 bases matching TRBD1. The V segment lost 8 bases and the J segment 3 bases; nucleotides outside the gene matches: 6. Germline V gene lookup returns CDR1 SGHTA and CDR2 FQGNSA. CDR3 length equals 14 residues. CDR3 DNA sequence: TGTGCCAGCGAGACAGGGTGGGACACCGGGGAGCTGTTTTTT. This codes for CASETGWDTGELFF.

This clonotype was observed many times. The V and J genes are TRBV9 and TRBJ2-2; 10 bases are shared with TRBD2. J gave up 4 bases and V 0 bases, and 9 bases lay outside the gene matches. Germline CDR1 is SGDLS and CDR2 is YYNGEE. The CDR3 extends over 18 amino acids. The CDR3 DNA is TGTGCCAGCAGCGTAGCTCCTTTAGCGGGAGGCGCCACCGGGGAGCTGTTTTTT. Amino acids: CASSVAPLAGGATGELFF.

This clonotype was observed at least ten times. The chain combines TRBV6-1 with TRBJ2-2, with 8 bases matching TRBD2. CDR3 length equals 18 residues. The V segment lost 5 bases and the J segment 4 bases; nucleotides outside the gene matches: 15. The V gene's germline CDR1 is MNHNS and CDR2 SASEGT. The CDR3 is CASSRLYGGAKSTGELFF. DNA of the CDR3: TGTGCCAGCAGTAGGCTATACGGGGGGGCGAAAAGCACCGGGGAGCTGTTTTTT.

The sample holds many counts of this clonotype. The chain couples TRBV24-1 to TRBJ2-4; D is tentatively TRBD1 or TRBD2 (6 bases each). The CDR3 has 13 residues. V was pared by 3 bases and J by 7 bases, with 9 bases between. From germline, CDR1 is KGHDR and CDR2 SFDVKD. This CDR3 is CATSDEGGNIQYF. The DNA of the CDR3 is TGTGCCACCAGTGATGAAGGGGGGAACATTCAGTACTTC.

This clonotype was observed a handful of times. This chain joins TRBV6-2 or TRBV6-3 and TRBJ2-1; the D is unclear. Trimming left V 5 bases short and J 4 bases short, with 9 bases between. Germline CDR1 MNHEY, CDR2 SVGEGT. The length of the CDR3 is 13 residues. CDR3 region: CASSRDQYNEQFF. The CDR3 DNA reads TGTGCCAGCAGTCGCGACCAATACAATGAGCAGTTCTTC.

Ten or more counts support this clonotype. CDR3 sequence (DNA): TGTGCCAGCAGTACCGGGACTAGCGGAGCGAACACCGGGGAGCTGTTTTTT. Translating gives CASSTGTSGANTGELFF. The rearrangement uses TRBV3-1 and TRBJ2-2; 11 bases map to TRBD2. Germline V gene sequence: CDR1 LGHDT, CDR2 YNNKEL (reference sequence). The CDR3 runs 17 residues. J was trimmed by 0 bases and V by 6 bases; bases with no gene match: 6.

Turning to this clonotype: A much larger clone sits a single nucleotide away, making a read error possible. The CDR3 loop is CSASSRSTDTQHF. CDR3 DNA sequence: TGCAGTGCTAGCTCGCGGAGCACAGATACGCAGCATTTT. The V gene is TRBV20-1, the J gene TRBJ2-3, with D uncertain. TRBJ1-5 explains the end of the DNA better; the J call may be wrong. In germline, CDR1 is DFQATT, CDR2 SNEGSKA (reference sequence). The CDR3 loop spans 13 amino acids.

This clonotype was seen many times. The chain links TRBV28 to TRBJ1-1; D gene unclear. The CDR3 is 11 residues long. Trimming removed 4 bases at V and 4 bases at J, with 4 bases between. From germline, CDR1 is MDHEN and CDR2 SYDVKM. The CDR3 region has the DNA TGTGCCAGCAGTTCCACCACTGAAGCTTTCTTT. This encodes CASSSTTEAFF.

This clonotype was seen many times. This chain uses TRBV12-3 or TRBV12-4 with TRBJ2-6; D remains ambiguous. V was clipped by 0 bases and J by 4 bases, with 10 bases between them. The CDR3 spans 16 residues. As DNA, the CDR3 is TGTGCCAGCAGTTTAGCGGTAGGGTCCGGGGCCAACGTCCTGACTTTC. This codes for CASSLAVGSGANVLTF.

This clonotype was observed many times. The V call is TRBV5-1, the J call TRBJ1-1; D possibly corresponds to TRBD1 (5 bases). CDR1 is SGHRS, CDR2 YFSETQ, per germline. The CDR3 loop spans 15 amino acids. V was pared by 3 bases and J by 5 bases, with 17 bases between. CDR3: CASSYTPGMGTEAFF. CDR3 in DNA: TGCGCCAGCAGCTATACCCCAGGGATGGGAACTGAAGCTTTCTTT.